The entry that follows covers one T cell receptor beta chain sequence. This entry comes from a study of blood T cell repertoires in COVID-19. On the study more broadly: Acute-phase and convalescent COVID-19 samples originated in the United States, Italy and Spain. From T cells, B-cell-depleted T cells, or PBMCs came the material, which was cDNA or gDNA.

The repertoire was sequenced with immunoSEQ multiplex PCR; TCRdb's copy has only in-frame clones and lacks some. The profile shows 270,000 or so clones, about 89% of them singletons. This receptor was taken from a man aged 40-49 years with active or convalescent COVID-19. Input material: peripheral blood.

The CDR3 protein is CAWSVRGGVNTGELFF. CDR3 DNA: TGTGCCTGGAGTGTACGAGGCGGGGTTAACACCGGGGAGCTGTTTTTT. This chain connects TRBV30 to TRBJ2-2; a possible D gene is TRBD2 (6 bases). Germline V gene sequence: CDR1 GTSNPN, CDR2 SVGIG (reference sequence). The V and J ends lost 0 bases and 2 bases respectively, with 13 bases between them. The CDR3 sequence is 16 residues long.